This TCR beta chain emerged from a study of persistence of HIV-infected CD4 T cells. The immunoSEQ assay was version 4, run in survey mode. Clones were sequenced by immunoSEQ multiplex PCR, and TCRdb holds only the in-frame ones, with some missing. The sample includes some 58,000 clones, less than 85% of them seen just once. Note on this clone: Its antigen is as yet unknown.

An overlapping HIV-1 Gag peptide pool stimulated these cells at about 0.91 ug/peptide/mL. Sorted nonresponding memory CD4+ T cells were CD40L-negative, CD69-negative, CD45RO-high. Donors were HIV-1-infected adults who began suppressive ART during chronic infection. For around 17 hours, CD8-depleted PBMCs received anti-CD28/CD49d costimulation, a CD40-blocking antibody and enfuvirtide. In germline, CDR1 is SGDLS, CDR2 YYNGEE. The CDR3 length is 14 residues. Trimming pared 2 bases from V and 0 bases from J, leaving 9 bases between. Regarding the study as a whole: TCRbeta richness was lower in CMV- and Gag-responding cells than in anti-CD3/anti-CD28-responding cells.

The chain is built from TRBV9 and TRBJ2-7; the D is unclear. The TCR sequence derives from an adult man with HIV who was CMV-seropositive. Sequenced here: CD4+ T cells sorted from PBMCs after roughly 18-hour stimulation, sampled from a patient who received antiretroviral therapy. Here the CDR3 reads CASSVRPGSYEQYF. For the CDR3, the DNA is TGTGCCAGCAGCGTGAGACCGGGCTCCTACGAGCAGTACTTC.